This T cell receptor (beta chain) was recovered during a study of chemoradiotherapy in HPV16-positive cancers. V lost 4 bases and J 7 bases, leaving 23 bases between the germline ends. Germline-derived CDR1 and CDR2 are MNHEY and SVGAGI. CDR3 length equals 16 residues. This table comes from immunoSEQ multiplex PCR, and its TCRdb copy is limited to in-frame clones, with some not included. The repertoire has fewer than 550 clones, roughly three quarters of them found once; the top ten carry about 10%. This TCR derives from a human donor with HPV-associated anogenital cancer. The rearrangement uses TRBV6-5 and TRBJ2-7; D is tentatively TRBD1 or TRBD2 (6 bases each). The material sequenced was tumor tissue, taken from a patient who underwent chemoradiotherapy. CDR3 in DNA: TGTGCCAGCAGTTCGACTCGGGGGACAACCCTTGGGGAGCAGTACTTC. Translated, it gives CASSSTRGTTLGEQYF.